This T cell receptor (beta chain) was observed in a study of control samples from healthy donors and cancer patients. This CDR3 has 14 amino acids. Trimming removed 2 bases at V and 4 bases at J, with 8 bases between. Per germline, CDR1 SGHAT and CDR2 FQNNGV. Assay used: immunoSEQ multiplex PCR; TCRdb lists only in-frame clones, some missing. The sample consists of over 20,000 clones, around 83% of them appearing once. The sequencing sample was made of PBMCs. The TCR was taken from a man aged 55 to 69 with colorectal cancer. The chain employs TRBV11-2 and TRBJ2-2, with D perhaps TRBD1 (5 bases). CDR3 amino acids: CASSLIRGTGELFF. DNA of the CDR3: TGTGCCAGCAGCTTAATTAGGGGCACCGGGGAGCTGTTTTTT.